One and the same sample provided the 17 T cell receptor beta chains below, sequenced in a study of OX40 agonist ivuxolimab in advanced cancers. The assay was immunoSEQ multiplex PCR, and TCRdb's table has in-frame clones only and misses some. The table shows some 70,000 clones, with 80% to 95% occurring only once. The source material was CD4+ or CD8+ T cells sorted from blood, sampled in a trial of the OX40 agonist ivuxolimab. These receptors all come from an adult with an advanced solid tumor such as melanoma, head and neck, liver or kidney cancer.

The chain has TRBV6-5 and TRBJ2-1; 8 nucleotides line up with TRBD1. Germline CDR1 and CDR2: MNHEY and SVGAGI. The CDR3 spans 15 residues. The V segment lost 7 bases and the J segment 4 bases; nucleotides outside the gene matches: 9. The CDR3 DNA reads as TGTGCCAGCACCAAGGGCAGGGGGCAGTACAATGAGCAGTTCTTC. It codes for CASTKGRGQYNEQFF.

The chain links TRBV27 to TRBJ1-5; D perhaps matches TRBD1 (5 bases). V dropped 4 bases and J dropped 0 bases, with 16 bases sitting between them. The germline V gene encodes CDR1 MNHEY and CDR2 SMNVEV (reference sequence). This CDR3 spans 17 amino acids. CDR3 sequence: CASSSAVGVYSNQPQHF. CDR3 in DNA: TGTGCCAGCAGTTCCGCAGTAGGGGTCTATAGCAATCAGCCCCAGCATTTT.

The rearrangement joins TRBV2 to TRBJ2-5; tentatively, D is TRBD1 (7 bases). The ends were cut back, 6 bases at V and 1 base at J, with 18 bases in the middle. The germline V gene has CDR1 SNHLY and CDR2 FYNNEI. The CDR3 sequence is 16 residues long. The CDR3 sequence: CASSGGQLNFQETQYF. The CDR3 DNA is TGTGCCAGCAGCGGGGGACAGCTCAACTTCCAAGAGACCCAGTACTTC.

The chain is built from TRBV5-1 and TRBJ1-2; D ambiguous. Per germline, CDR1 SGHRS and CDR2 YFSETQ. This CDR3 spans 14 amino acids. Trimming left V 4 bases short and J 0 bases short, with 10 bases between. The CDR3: CASSPSAANYGYTF. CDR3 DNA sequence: TGCGCCAGCAGCCCGTCCGCGGCTAACTATGGCTACACCTTC.

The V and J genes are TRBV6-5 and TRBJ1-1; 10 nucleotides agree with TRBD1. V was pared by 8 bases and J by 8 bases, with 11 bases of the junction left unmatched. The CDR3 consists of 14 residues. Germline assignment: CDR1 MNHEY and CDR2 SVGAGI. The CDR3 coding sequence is TGTGCCAGCCTCCGGCCCGGGACAGGGGAGGAAGCTTTCTTT. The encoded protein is CASLRPGTGEEAFF.

DNA for the CDR3: TGTGCCACCTCGTTGGGACAGCTCTCCGCAGATACGCAGTATTTT. Protein sequence: CATSLGQLSADTQYF. The chain links TRBV6-5 to TRBJ2-3, with TRBD1 identical over 7 bases. J gave up 4 bases and V 10 bases, and 14 bases lay outside the gene matches. The CDR3 covers 15 residues. In germline, CDR1 is MNHEY, CDR2 SVGAGI.

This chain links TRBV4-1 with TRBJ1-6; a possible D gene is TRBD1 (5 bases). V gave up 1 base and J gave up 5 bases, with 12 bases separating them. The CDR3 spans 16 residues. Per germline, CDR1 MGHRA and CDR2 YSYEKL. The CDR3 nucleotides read TGCGCCAGCAGCCAAGCGTTCGGACAAGATAATTCACCCCTCCACTTT. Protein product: CASSQAFGQDNSPLHF.

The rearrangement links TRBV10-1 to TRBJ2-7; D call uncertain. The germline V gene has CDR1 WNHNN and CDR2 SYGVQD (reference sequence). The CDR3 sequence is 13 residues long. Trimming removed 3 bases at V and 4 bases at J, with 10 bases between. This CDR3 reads CASSEDVGYEQYF. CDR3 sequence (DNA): TGCGCCAGCAGTGAAGATGTTGGTTACGAGCAGTACTTC.

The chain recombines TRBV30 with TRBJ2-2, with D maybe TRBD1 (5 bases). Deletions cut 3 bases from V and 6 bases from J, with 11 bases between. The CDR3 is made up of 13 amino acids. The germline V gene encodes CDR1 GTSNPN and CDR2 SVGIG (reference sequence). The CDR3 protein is CAWRQGFPGELFF. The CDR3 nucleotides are TGTGCCTGGAGGCAGGGATTCCCCGGGGAGCTGTTTTTT.

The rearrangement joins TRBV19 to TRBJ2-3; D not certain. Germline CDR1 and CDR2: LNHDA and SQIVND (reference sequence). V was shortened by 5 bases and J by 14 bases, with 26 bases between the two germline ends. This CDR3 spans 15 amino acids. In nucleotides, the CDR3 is TGTGCCAGTAGTCCGCCCGGTGGATACTCGATTCTGGGGTATTTT. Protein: CASSPPGGYSILGYF.

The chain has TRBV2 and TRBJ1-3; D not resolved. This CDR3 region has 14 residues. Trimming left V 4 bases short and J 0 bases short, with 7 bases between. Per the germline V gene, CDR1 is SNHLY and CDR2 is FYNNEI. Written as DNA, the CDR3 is TGTGCCAGCAGTGTCCGGAGCTCTGGAAACACCATATATTTT. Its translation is CASSVRSSGNTIYF. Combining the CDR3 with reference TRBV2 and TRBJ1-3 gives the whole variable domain EPEVTQTPSHQVTQMGQEVILRCVPISNHLYFYWYRQILGQKVEFLVSFYNNEISEKSEIFDDQFSVERPDGSNFTLKIRSTKLEDSAMYFCASSVRSSGNTIYFGEGSWLTVV.

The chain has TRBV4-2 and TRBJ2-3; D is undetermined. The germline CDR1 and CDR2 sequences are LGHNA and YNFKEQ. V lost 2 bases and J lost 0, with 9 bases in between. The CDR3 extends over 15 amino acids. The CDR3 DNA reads TGTGCCAGCAGCCAAAAGGACGCCAGCACAGATACGCAGTATTTT. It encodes CASSQKDASTDTQYF.

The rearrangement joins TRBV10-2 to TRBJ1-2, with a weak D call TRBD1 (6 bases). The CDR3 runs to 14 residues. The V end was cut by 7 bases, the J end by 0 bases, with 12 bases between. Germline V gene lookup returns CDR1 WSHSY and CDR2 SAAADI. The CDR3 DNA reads TGCGCCAGCACCCGGGACACTTCTAACTATGGCTACACCTTC. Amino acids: CASTRDTSNYGYTF.

The CDR3 DNA reads TGTGCCAGCAGCTTGGGACTACCCTACGAGCAGTACTTC. Translation: CASSLGLPYEQYF. This chain uses TRBV5-6 with TRBJ2-7; maybe TRBD2 (5 bases). CDR3 size: 13 residues. The germline CDR1 and CDR2 sequences are SGHDT and YYEEEE. Between the trimmed V and J ends, which lost 0 bases and 2 bases, there was a span of 6 bases.

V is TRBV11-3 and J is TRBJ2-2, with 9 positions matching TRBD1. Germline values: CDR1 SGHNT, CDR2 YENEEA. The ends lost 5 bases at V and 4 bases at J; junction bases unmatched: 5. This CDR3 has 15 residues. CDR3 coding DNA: TGTGCCAGCAGCCCCACGGGACAGGGCACCGGGGAGCTGTTTTTT. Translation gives CASSPTGQGTGELFF.

For the CDR3, the DNA is TGTGCCAGCTCACCAGGGGACAGGGAAATCTATGGCTACACCTTC. This sequence encodes CASSPGDREIYGYTF. The rearrangement uses TRBV18 and TRBJ1-2; 9 bases line up with TRBD1. V shed 2 bases, J shed 4 bases, and the junction held 5 bases outside the gene matches. The germline V gene encodes CDR1 KGHSH and CDR2 LQKENI. The CDR3 is 15 residues long.

CDR3 in amino acids: CSVEGSTDTQYF. The CDR3 nucleotides are TGCAGCGTTGAAGGTAGCACAGATACGCAGTATTTT. The rearrangement joins TRBV29-1 to TRBJ2-3; D not certain. CDR1 and CDR2 (germline): SQVTM, ANQGSEA. Trimming took off 1 base at V and 0 bases at J, with 2 bases between the two ends. The length of the CDR3 is 12 residues.